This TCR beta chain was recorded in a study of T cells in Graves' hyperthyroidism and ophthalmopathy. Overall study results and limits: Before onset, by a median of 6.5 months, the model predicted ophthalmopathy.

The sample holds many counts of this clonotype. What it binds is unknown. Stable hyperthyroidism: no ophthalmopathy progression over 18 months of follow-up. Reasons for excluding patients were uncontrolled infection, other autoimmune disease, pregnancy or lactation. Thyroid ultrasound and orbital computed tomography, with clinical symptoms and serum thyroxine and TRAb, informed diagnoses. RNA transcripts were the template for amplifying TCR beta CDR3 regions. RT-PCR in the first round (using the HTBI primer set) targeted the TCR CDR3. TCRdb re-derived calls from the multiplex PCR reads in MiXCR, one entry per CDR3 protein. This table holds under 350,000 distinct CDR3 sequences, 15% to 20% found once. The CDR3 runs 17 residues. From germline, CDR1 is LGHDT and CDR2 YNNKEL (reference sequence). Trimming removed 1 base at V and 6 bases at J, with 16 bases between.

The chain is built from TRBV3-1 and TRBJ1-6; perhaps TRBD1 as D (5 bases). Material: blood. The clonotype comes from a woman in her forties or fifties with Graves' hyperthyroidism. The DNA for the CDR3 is TGTGCCAGCAGCCAAGGTACAGGATCAGGAGGTAATTCACCCCTCCACTTT. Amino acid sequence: CASSQGTGSGGNSPLHF.